The sequence of this T cell receptor beta chain was determined in a study of T cells in localized non-small cell lung cancer. TCRdb's table, derived via immunoSEQ multiplex PCR, lists solely in-frame clones and lacks some. Among 90,000 to 95,000 clones listed, about nine tenths were seen once. The germline V and J ends were trimmed by 6 bases and 8 bases, with 19 bases remaining between them. The germline CDR1 and CDR2 sequences are MNHEY and SMNVEV (reference sequence). This CDR3 has 14 residues. The receptor was derived from a man between 40 and 75 years old with stage I squamous cell lung carcinoma. The sample consisted of peripheral blood, taken before any cancer treatment. J is TRBJ1-1 and V is TRBV27, with D unresolved. DNA for the CDR3: TGTGCCAGCAGAGGAGCAGGAGCCTCCGGCGAAGCTTTCTTT. Encoded protein: CASRGAGASGEAFF.